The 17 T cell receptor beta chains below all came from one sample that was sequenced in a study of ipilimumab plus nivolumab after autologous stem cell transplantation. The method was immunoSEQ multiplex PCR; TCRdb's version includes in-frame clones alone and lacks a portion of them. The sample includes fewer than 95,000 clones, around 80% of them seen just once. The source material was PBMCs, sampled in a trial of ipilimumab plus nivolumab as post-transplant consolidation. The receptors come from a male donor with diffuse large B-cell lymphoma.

The CDR3, as DNA: TGTGCCAGCAGTTATGTTAGCGGGGACGGGACCCAGTACTTC. Encoded protein: CASSYVSGDGTQYF. The chain employs TRBV6-5 and TRBJ2-5; 8 bases align to TRBD2. The V gene's germline CDR1 is MNHEY and CDR2 SVGAGI. There are 14 residues in the CDR3. With 3 bases clipped from V and 7 bases from J, the junction kept 7 bases outside the gene matches.

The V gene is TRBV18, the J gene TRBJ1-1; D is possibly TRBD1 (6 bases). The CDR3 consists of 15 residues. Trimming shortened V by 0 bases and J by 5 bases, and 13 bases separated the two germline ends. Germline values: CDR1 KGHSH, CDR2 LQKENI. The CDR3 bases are TGTGCCAGCTCACCACCCCAGGGAGGGGGTACTGAAGCTTTCTTT. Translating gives CASSPPQGGGTEAFF.

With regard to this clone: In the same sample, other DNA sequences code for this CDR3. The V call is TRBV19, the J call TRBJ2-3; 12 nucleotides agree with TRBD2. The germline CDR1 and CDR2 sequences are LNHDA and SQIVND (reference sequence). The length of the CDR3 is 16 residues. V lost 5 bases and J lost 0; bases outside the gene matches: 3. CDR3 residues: CASSSGLAGSTDTQYF. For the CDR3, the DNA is TGTGCCAGTAGTTCCGGACTAGCGGGGAGCACAGATACGCAGTATTTT.

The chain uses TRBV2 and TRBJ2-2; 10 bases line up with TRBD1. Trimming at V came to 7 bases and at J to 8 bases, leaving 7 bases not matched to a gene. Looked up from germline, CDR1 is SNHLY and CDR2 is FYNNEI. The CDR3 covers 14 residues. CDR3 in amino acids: CASIWTGGSGELFF. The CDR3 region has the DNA TGTGCCAGCATCTGGACAGGGGGTAGTGGGGAGCTGTTTTTT.

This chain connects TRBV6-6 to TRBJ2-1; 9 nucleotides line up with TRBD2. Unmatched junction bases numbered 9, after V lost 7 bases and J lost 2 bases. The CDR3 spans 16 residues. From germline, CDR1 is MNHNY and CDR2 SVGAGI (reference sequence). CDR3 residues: CASIQEASGAYNEQFF. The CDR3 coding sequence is TGTGCCAGCATCCAAGAAGCTAGCGGGGCCTACAATGAGCAGTTCTTC.

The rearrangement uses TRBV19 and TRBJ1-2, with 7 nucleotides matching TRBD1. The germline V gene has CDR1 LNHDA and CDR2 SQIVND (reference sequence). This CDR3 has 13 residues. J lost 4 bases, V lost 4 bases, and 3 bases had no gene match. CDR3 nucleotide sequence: TGTGCCAGTAGTAGGGGACAGAGCTATGGCTACACCTTC. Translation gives CASSRGQSYGYTF.

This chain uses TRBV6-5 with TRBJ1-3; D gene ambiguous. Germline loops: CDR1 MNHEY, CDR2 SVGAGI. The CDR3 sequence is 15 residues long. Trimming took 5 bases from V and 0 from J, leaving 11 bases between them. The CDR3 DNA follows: TGTGCCAGCAGTAGTGGGGTTTACTCTGGAAACACCATATATTTT. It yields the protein CASSSGVYSGNTIYF.

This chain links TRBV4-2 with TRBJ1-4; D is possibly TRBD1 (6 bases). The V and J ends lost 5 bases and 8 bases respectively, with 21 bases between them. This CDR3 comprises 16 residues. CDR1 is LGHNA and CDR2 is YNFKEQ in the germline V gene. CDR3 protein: CASSLVSTGGEEKLFF. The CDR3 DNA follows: TGTGCCAGCAGCTTGGTCTCGACAGGCGGTGAGGAAAAACTGTTTTTT.

This CDR3 is CASSPRGTSGVNGELFF. The DNA of the CDR3 is TGTGCCAGCAGCCCCCGTGGGACTAGCGGGGTCAACGGGGAGCTGTTTTTT. V and J are TRBV9 and TRBJ2-2; 13 bases are a match to TRBD2. The CDR3 is 17 amino acids. The junction had 10 bases not matched to a gene; V was cut back by 4 bases and J by 7 bases. Germline lookup yields CDR1 SGDLS and CDR2 YYNGEE.

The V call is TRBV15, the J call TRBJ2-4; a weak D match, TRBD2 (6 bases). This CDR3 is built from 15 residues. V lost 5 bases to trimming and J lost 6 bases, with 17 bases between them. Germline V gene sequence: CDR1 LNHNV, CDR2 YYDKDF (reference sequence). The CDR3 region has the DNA TGTGCCACCAGCGACGGGTTGCTGGGGGGAAACATTCAGTACTTC. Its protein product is CATSDGLLGGNIQYF.

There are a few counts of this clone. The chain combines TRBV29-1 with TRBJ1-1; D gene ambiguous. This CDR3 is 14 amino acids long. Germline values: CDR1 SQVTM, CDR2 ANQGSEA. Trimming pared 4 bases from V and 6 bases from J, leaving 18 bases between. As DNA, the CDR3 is TGCAGCGTTGTTTCCCCCTCAGATTCCGCTGAAGCTTTCTTT. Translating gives CSVVSPSDSAEAFF.

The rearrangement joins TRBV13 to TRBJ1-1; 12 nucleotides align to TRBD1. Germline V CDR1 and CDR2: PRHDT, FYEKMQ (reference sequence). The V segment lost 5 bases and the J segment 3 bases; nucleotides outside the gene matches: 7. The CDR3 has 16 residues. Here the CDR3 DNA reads TGTGCCAGCAGCGCGCCGGGACAGGGGGCTGACACTGAAGCTTTCTTT. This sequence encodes CASSAPGQGADTEAFF.

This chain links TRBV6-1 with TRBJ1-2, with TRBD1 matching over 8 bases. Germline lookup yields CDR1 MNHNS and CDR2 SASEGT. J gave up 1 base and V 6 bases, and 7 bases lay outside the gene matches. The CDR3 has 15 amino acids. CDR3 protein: CASRRAGGDNYGYTF. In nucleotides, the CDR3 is TGTGCCAGCAGGCGAGCAGGGGGCGATAACTATGGCTACACCTTC.

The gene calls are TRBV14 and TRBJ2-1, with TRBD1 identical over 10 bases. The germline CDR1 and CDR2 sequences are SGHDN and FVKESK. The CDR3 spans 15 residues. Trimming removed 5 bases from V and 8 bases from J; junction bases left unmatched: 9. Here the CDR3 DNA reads TGTGCCAGCAGCGACGGGACAGGGGTATGGGATGAGCAGTTCTTC. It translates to CASSDGTGVWDEQFF.

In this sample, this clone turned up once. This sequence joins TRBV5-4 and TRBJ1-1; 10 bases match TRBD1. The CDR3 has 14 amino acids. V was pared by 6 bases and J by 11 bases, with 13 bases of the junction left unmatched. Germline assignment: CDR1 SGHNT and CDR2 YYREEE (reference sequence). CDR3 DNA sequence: TGTGCCAGCACTATCATAGGGACAGGGGCTGTGGCTTTCTTT. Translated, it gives CASTIIGTGAVAFF.

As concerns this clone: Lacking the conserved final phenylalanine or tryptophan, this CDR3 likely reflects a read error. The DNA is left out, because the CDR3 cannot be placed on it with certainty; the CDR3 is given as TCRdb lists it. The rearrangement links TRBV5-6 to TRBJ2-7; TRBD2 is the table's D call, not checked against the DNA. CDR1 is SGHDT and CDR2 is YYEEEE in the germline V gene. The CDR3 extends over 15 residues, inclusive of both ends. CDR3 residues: CASSDTWRGNTLPHL.

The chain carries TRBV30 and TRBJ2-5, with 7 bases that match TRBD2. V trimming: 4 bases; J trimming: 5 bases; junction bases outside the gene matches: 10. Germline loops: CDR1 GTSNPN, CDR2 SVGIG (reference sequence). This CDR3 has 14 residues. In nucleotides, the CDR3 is TGTGCCTGGAAAATTGCTAGCGGCGGGGAGACCCAGTACTTC. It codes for CAWKIASGGETQYF.